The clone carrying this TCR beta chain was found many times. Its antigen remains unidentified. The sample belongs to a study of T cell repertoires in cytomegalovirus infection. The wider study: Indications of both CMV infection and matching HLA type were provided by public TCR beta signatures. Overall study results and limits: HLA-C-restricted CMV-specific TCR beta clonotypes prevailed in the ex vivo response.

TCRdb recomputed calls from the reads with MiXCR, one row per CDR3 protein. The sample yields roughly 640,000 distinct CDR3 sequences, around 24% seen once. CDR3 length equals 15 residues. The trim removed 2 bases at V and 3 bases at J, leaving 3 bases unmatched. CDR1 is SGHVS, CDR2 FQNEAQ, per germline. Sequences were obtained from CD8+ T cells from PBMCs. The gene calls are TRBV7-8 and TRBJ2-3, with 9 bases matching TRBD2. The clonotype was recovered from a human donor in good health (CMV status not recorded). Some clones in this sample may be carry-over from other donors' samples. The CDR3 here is CASSLIAGDTDTQYF. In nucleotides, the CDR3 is TGTGCCAGCAGCTTAATAGCGGGGGATACAGATACGCAGTATTTT.